The rows below give T cell receptor beta chains drawn from one sample of a study of CD8 T cells in Susac syndrome. MiXCR, applied by TCRdb to the immunoSEQ multiplex PCR reads, yields one record per CDR3 protein. The table records nearly 200,000 distinct CDR3 sequences, about 96% of them present only once. Material: CD4+ T cells from PBMCs. The origin of the receptors is a human donor with multiple sclerosis. The CDR3 runs from the conserved cysteine through the conserved F or W. Size is omitted from some rows. Given values are once, few, many or a class for expanded clones.

clone_size,v_call,cdr3_aa
.,TRBV15,CATSREKGITYEQYF
.,TRBV7-2,CASLPAPSMNTEAFF
.,TRBV23-1,CASRPTGTEAFF
once,TRBV20-1,CSARGGVGTQYF
once,TRBV27,CASSPAGLYQETQYF
.,TRBV25-1,CASSGQGDTQYF
.,TRBV4-2,CASSQEGGGGSQFF
.,TRBV5-4,CASSWEGAGTDTQYF
.,TRBV30,CAWGQGAPDTQYF
.,TRBV11-2,CASSRFDPRRYNEQFF
.,TRBV20-1,CSASTGRRTDTQYF
.,TRBV12-3/TRBV12-4,CASSLGTGGYGYTF
.,TRBV3-1,CASSQVSASEQYF
.,TRBV9,CASSRAGSYNEQFF
.,TRBV19,CASSITGTRNTQYF
.,TRBV29-1,CSVETSGGRRLGTQYF
once,TRBV7-8,CASSSTQGARPQPQHF
.,TRBV7-9,CASSLALTVNTEAFF
.,TRBV25-1,CASSEPRTGNEKLFF
.,TRBV20-1,CSARAAIRAGSYEQYF
.,TRBV20-1,CSARTASYEQYF
.,TRBV30,CAWSLGGLDEKLFF
.,TRBV30,CAWSERELGEQFF
.,TRBV5-1,CASSLMGYEQFF
.,TRBV9,CASSVATGQGASEQYF
.,TRBV20-1,CSAVRDQAKNIQYF
.,TRBV27,CASSPWTSGGITDTQYF
.,TRBV6-5,CASSYWDSSLQYF
.,TRBV27,CASSLYGAGNTEAFF
.,TRBV7-2,CASSLLRDSYGYTF
once,TRBV18,CASSWRGKYGYTF
.,TRBV4-1,CASSPTLGTQYF
.,TRBV4-1,CASSQEGVKQYF
.,TRBV20-1,CSARDPGTPREYF
.,TRBV5-1,CASSPTVGSTDTQYF
.,TRBV20-1,CSARRLAGDTDTQYF
few,TRBV30,CAWSWEGRTGELFF
.,TRBV6-5,CASSYSGQGSYGYTF
once,TRBV4-2,CASSQDPLAGGHNEQFF
.,TRBV12-3/TRBV12-4,CASSLDRQGAGYTF
.,TRBV3-1,CASRLGGNEQFF
.,TRBV4-2,CASSQEWDLWETQYF
.,TRBV9,CASSPLGVAYEQYF
.,TRBV20-1,CSASSSVNNQPQHF
.,TRBV12-3/TRBV12-4,CASSRRGGDTEAFF
.,TRBV5-6,CASSPPVSEKLFF
.,TRBV10-3,CAITPGLAGYEQYF
.,TRBV4-1,CASSQDWDGNGYTF
.,TRBV6-1,CASSKRGGVQLVQETQYF
.,TRBV20-1,CSARADRTGRGYTF